What follows are 16 T cell receptor beta chains derived from one specimen sequenced in a study of blood T cell dynamics during melanoma immunotherapy. Time point noted: week 3, after first cycle of checkpoint inhibitor. Sequencing was performed with immunoSEQ multiplex PCR; in TCRdb, only in-frame clones are kept and a portion is missing. The sample records roughly 12,000 clones, about 88% being singletons. The material was blood, obtained from a patient treated with checkpoint blockade. The receptor source for this set is a human donor with melanoma.

V and J are TRBV19 and TRBJ1-6; 8 bases are shared with TRBD1. V shed 6 bases and J 2 bases; nucleotides not matched to a gene: 6. This CDR3 has 16 amino acids. Germline V gene lookup returns CDR1 LNHDA and CDR2 SQIVND (reference sequence). The DNA of the CDR3 is TGTGCCAGTAGCCGGGACAGGCAAACCTATAATTCACCCCTCCACTTT. Protein: CASSRDRQTYNSPLHF.

The rearrangement uses TRBV4-2 and TRBJ2-5; maybe TRBD2 (5 bases). The DNA matches TRBJ2-7 better at its end, which makes the J call doubtful. The germline V gene encodes CDR1 LGHNA and CDR2 YNFKEQ. CDR3 size: 13 residues. The CDR3 DNA sequence: TGTGCCAGCAGCCAAAGCGGTTCCTACGAGCAGTACTTC. Protein: CASSQSGSYEQYF.

The chain employs TRBV5-1 and TRBJ2-1; D gene ambiguous. The CDR3 has 15 amino acids. V lost 0 bases and J 3 bases, leaving 10 bases between the germline ends. Germline V gene sequence: CDR1 SGHRS, CDR2 YFSETQ. The CDR3, as DNA: TGCGCCAGCAGCTTGGATACCGGTTTCTACAATGAGCAGTTCTTC. The encoded protein is CASSLDTGFYNEQFF.

The V gene is TRBV5-1, the J gene TRBJ2-3; a possible D gene is TRBD2 (7 bases). The length of the CDR3 is 16 residues. V lost 1 base and J 0 bases, leaving 12 bases between the germline ends. Germline V gene sequence: CDR1 SGHRS, CDR2 YFSETQ. The CDR3 DNA sequence: TGCGCCAGCAGCTTGATAGGGGGGGTTAGCACAGATACGCAGTATTTT. This encodes CASSLIGGVSTDTQYF.

The chain links TRBV18 to TRBJ2-3; D uncertain. CDR1 is KGHSH, CDR2 LQKENI, per germline. The CDR3 runs to 13 residues. Trimming removed 1 base at V and 4 bases at J, with 6 bases between. CDR3 nucleotide sequence: TGTGCCAGCTCACCACAAACAGCAGATACGCAGTATTTT. This translates into CASSPQTADTQYF.

The chain employs TRBV7-6 and TRBJ1-1; D call uncertain. Germline CDR1 SGHVS, CDR2 FNYEAQ. V lost 1 base, J lost 0 bases, and 6 bases lay in between. The CDR3 is made up of 14 amino acids. CDR3 DNA sequence: TGTGCCAGCAGCTTAGTGGGCATGAACACTGAAGCTTTCTTT. This gives the protein CASSLVGMNTEAFF.

The chain joins TRBV19 to TRBJ1-2; 8 bases map to TRBD1. V lost 5 bases, J lost 4 bases, and 6 bases stayed unmatched. CDR3 length: 14 residues. Looked up from germline, CDR1 is LNHDA and CDR2 is SQIVND (reference sequence). In nucleotides, the CDR3 is TGTGCCAGTAGTTCGCACGGGACAGGCTATGGCTACACCTTC. It yields the protein CASSSHGTGYGYTF.

The chain links TRBV9 to TRBJ1-3; possibly TRBD1 for D (5 bases). Looked up from germline, CDR1 is SGDLS and CDR2 is YYNGEE. The ends were cut back, 2 bases at V and 2 bases at J, with 11 bases in the middle. The CDR3 is 15 residues long. The CDR3 region is CASSVGVGAGNTIYF. The DNA of the CDR3 is TGTGCCAGCAGCGTGGGGGTAGGGGCTGGAAACACCATATATTTT.

The chain recombines TRBV7-6 with TRBJ2-2, with D possibly TRBD2 on 7 matching bases. The CDR3 consists of 12 residues. Per germline, CDR1 SGHVS and CDR2 FNYEAQ. The CDR3 DNA is TGTCCGGGGGCGGGGGACACCGGGGAGCTGTTTTTT. This encodes CPGAGDTGELFF. Drawing the rest from reference TRBV7-6 and TRBJ2-2, the complete variable domain is GAGVSQSPRYKVTKRGQDVALRCDPISGHVSLYWYRQALGQGPEFLTYFNYEAQQDKSGLPNDRFSAERPEGSISTLTIQRTEQRDSAMYRCPGAGDTGELFFGEGSRLTVL.

The rearrangement joins TRBV7-2 to TRBJ1-1, with D perhaps TRBD1 (5 bases). Germline assignment: CDR1 SGHTA and CDR2 FQGNSA. CDR3 length equals 14 residues. V was trimmed by 4 bases and J by 1 base, leaving 10 bases between them. The CDR3 bases are TGTGCCAGCAGCTCCAGGGCGGCGAACACTGAAGCTTTCTTT. Protein sequence: CASSSRAANTEAFF.

CDR3 sequence: CASSIDPARSNQPQHF. Here the CDR3 DNA reads TGTGCCAGTAGTATAGATCCCGCCCGGAGCAATCAGCCCCAGCATTTT. The chain combines TRBV19 with TRBJ1-5; D ambiguous. V was clipped by 0 bases and J by 1 base, with 10 bases between them. Germline lookup yields CDR1 LNHDA and CDR2 SQIVND (reference sequence). The CDR3 has 16 residues. Together with reference TRBV19 and TRBJ1-5, the CDR3 gives the full variable domain: DGGITQSPKYLFRKEGQNVTLSCEQNLNHDAMYWYRQDPGQGLRLIYYSQIVNDFQKGDIAEGYSVSREKKESFPLTVTSAQKNPTAFYLCASSIDPARSNQPQHFGDGTRLSIL.

This rearrangement joins TRBV15 to TRBJ1-1; D gene uncertain. This CDR3 spans 14 amino acids. Germline loops: CDR1 LNHNV, CDR2 YYDKDF (reference sequence). V was clipped by 3 bases and J by 4 bases, with 12 bases between them. The CDR3 is CATSSTSVGTEAFF. CDR3 nucleotides: TGTGCCACCAGCAGTACATCGGTGGGCACTGAAGCTTTCTTT.

The chain employs TRBV4-3 and TRBJ2-7; 10 bases are shared with TRBD2. This CDR3 comprises 15 residues. Germline CDR1 LGHNA, CDR2 YSLEER. V shed 3 bases and J 4 bases; nucleotides not matched to a gene: 6. CDR3 residues: CASSHRLAGEYEQYF. The CDR3 DNA sequence: TGCGCCAGCAGCCACAGACTAGCGGGCGAATACGAGCAGTACTTC.

This sequence joins TRBV4-3 and TRBJ2-1; 7 bases fit TRBD1. CDR1 is LGHNA and CDR2 is YSLEER in the germline V gene. The CDR3 has 17 residues. With V trimmed by 1 base and J by 6 bases, 12 bases remained unmatched. The CDR3 here is CASSQGPGTGAGNEQFF. The CDR3 DNA reads as TGCGCCAGCAGCCAAGGCCCTGGAACAGGGGCTGGCAATGAGCAGTTCTTC.

The chain recombines TRBV30 with TRBJ2-1, with D unclear. This CDR3 has 14 residues. Trimming stripped 6 bases from V and 7 bases from J, with 19 bases between. Germline V gene lookup returns CDR1 GTSNPN and CDR2 SVGIG (reference sequence). In DNA, the CDR3 is TGTGCCTGTCCCCGAGTAGCTGCGGAGAATGAGCAGTTCTTC. It translates to CACPRVAAENEQFF.

The chain has TRBV27 and TRBJ2-5, with D hard to call. This CDR3 comprises 13 residues. The V and J ends lost 1 base and 4 bases respectively, with 7 bases between them. Germline loops: CDR1 MNHEY, CDR2 SMNVEV (reference sequence). CDR3 DNA sequence: TGTGCCAGCAGTTTATACGGGTCAGAGACCCAGTACTTC. Residues: CASSLYGSETQYF.